This paragraph reports one TCR beta chain. This sample is part of a study of blood T cell repertoires in COVID-19. Study context: Acute-phase and convalescent COVID-19 samples originated in the United States, Italy and Spain. From T cells, B-cell-depleted T cells, or PBMCs came the material, which was cDNA or gDNA.

Per the authors' pipeline: By means of reference gene primer amplification, nucleated cell counts were estimated. Data came from immunoSEQ multiplex PCR; TCRdb stores just in-frame clones and leaves some out. V and J calls and clone size are given by that table; D and trimming were obtained from the DNA. The sample lists around 260,000 clones, 80% to 85% seen once, with 4.2% in the top ten. Germline assignment: CDR1 LGHDT and CDR2 YNNKEL (reference sequence). The CDR3 has 15 residues. V lost 1 base, J lost 0 bases, and 10 bases lay in between. The chain carries TRBV3-1 (or the pseudogene TRBV3-2) and TRBJ2-7; a possible D gene is TRBD1 (6 bases). The sequence derives from a man aged 55 to 70 with acute or convalescent COVID-19. The sample comprised peripheral blood. The CDR3 spells CASSQGGTNSYEQYF. The CDR3 coding sequence is TGTGCCAGCAGCCAAGGAGGGACAAACTCCTACGAGCAGTACTTC.